This TCR beta chain was sequenced during a study of cytomegalovirus exposure and HLA in healthy donors (dated by TCRdb to 2015 to 2018). In terms of the full investigation: An earlier analysis of some 600 of the donors reported 276 Gb of sequence data and about 120 million unique TCR beta sequences obtained from around 170 million T cells. Roughly 300 gigabases of sequencing data and tens of millions of unique TCR sequences were included in an early release covering around 650 HLA-typed donors. Of the approximately 400 genotyped donors, about 80% fell in the genetic ancestry cluster associated with self-reported Caucasian donors. The study aimed to test whether signatures of past pathogen exposure could be identified by cataloging public T cell receptors. The T cell repertoires of some 670 subjects were profiled by immunosequencing and related to cytomegalovirus serostatus. A separate validation cohort of roughly 130 different subjects was used in addition to the roughly 670-subject first cohort. To predict cytomegalovirus infection status, the study combined high-throughput TCR immunosequencing, statistical association of individual TCRs with disease status, and machine learning. A later analysis re-examined previously published TCR beta repertoires from hundreds of donors and added high-resolution HLA genotyping to investigate patterns of TCR occurrence. Rather than using new phenotypic data, the later analysis identified candidate immune exposures from TCR beta sequences and from how often those sequences occurred across donors. An earlier analysis of 587 of the donors applied high-throughput TCR beta sequencing to assess whether each TCR beta V gene segment acted as functional or pseudogenic. Donor age, sex, ethnicity and CMV serostatus were compiled together with the repertoire data. A later genetic analysis used genome-wide SNP genotypes for about 60% of the roughly 700 donors, treating that subset as a discovery cohort. Every discovery cohort repertoire had been produced on one sequencing platform. HLA typing covered class I and class II loci at four-digit resolution. Typing coverage differed by locus: A, B, C, DRB1 and DQB1 were typed in about 629-640 donors, DQA1 in about 510, DPA1 in 600 to 610, and DPB1 in just under 480. Because of strong linkage in the cohort, roughly five DR-DQ haplotypes were treated as single units for association and clustering. Among under 450 genotyped donors of the cohort, an average of about 240,000 unique TCR beta nucleotide sequences were sequenced per donor, about a sixth of them non-productive. What the work shows at the level of the full study, not this receptor alone: Because some donors lacked HLA typing at each locus, the association tests relied only on the typed subset. Because counts were too low, 15 or so rarely observed V segments, including chromosome 9 orphons, were excluded from the earlier analysis of fewer than 650 of the donors. CMV serostatus was the only immune exposure information available for the cohort. This cohort had only TCR beta chains sequenced, and the lack of alpha or paired-chain data limited which features could be detected. Most TCR sequences were seen in very few donors, while some public TCRs were found in many individuals. V-gene and J-gene trimming of TCR beta chains was associated with a missense DCLRE1C variant in a later genetic analysis, and the association was replicated in an independent cohort. The presence/absence analyses assumed that sequencing depth was roughly uniform across donors, and that assumption may not be true. A further reported finding was that TCR beta sequences accurately predicted the HLA-A and HLA-B alleles for most subjects in the first cohort. The 87-base-pair reads could not distinguish some IMGT-functional V segments, including TRBV6-2 and TRBV6-3, so those segments were excluded. Strong co-occurrence of HLA alleles, especially DR and DQ, made assigning TCR associations to individual alleles difficult. In a later analysis, HLA-associated TCR beta chains showed more clonal expansion and lower generation probabilities than non-associated chains that were equally common. Broadly in line with IMGT annotations, most TCR beta V segments showed up in productive rearrangements about 90% or about 30% of the time in an earlier analysis of 450 to 750 of the donors. Linkage disequilibrium might explain the correlated functional status among segregating V segments, but an unknown experimental factor could not be excluded. The classifier was reported to diagnose cytomegalovirus status with high specificity and sensitivity in both the original and validation cohorts. Most CMV-associated TCR beta chains appeared to be HLA-restricted in a later analysis, and the HLA associations seemed to be driven largely by CMV exposure. In a later analysis, 16,951 TCR beta sequences were associated with specific HLA alleles at a false discovery rate of 0.05. The study listed 164 TCR beta chains as associated with cytomegalovirus. Several of the top co-occurrence clusters appeared to be linked to parvovirus B19, influenza, CMV and Epstein-Barr virus, according to a later analysis. The sequencing pipeline was judged likely to have produced a cluster of highly shared sequence variants as a technical artifact. A few of the identified cytomegalovirus-associated TCR beta chains were confirmed in vitro to be specific for cytomegalovirus antigens. Compared with the approximately 720-donor mean, donors in an Asian-associated ancestry cluster had fewer N-insertions in productive TCRs, according to a later genetic analysis. The authors suggested that the approach could potentially be extended to other disease states and immunological phenotypes. According to a later analysis, TCR association rates differed among HLA loci, with DRB1 alleles showing the most associated TCRs and HLA-C alleles showing the fewest.

The cohort comprised fewer than 750 healthy bone marrow donors. At the time of sampling, every cohort member was nominally healthy, though immune exposures that went unrecorded were likely present. The donor was CMV seropositive and was included in the group of some 290 seropositive cohort members. Every donor gave a peripheral blood sample, and the peripheral blood mononuclear cells from that sample were used for TCR beta sequencing. Genomic DNA extraction from the blood cell samples was performed with the Qiagen DNeasy Blood Extraction Kit. Reading from cysteine to phenylalanine, the CDR3 counts 16 amino acids. Of all the DNA, just the CDR3 is kept, 48 bases in frame from base 1. After removal of 4 bases from V and 6 bases from J, the junction retains 8 bases not matched to a gene. From the germline V gene, CDR1 is LGHNA and CDR2 is YNFKEQ. The method was the immunoSEQ multiplex PCR assay. A mixture of 60 forward primers for TCR Vbeta segments and 13 reverse primers for TCR Jbeta segments was used in the multiplex PCR. The CDR3 region of rearranged TCR beta genes was amplified from genomic DNA by a multiplex PCR assay. Amplified TCR beta libraries were sequenced as 87-base-pair reads on the Illumina HiSeq System. In the paper's pipeline: A later analysis counted tens of millions of unique TCR beta chains across the 650 to 700 repertoires, and around 12 million of these chains were shared by at least two donors. Raw reads were error-corrected and collapsed into unique sequences by a nearest-neighbor algorithm in which closely related sequences were merged to remove PCR and sequencing errors. CDR3 sequences were aligned to IMGT reference sequences to assign V, D and J gene segments. Each retained sequence needed at least a six-nucleotide match to both a V gene segment and a J gene segment. Rearrangements were called productive when the CDR3 lacked stop codons and stayed in frame with V and J; all others were non-productive. Following IMGT convention, CDR3 was defined as the stretch from the second conserved V-encoded cysteine to the conserved J-encoded phenylalanine. In an earlier analysis of roughly 610 of the donors, sequences lacking an unambiguous match to a single V gene segment were excluded. In an earlier analysis of roughly 500 of the donors, V segments were called functional above 56.7% productive rearrangements and were called segregating when the between-donor standard deviation exceeded 5%. A statistical classification framework was developed to diagnose cytomegalovirus status using the catalog of TCR beta chain sequences. In a later analysis, V and J genes were assigned by comparing TCR nucleotide sequences against IMGT/GENE-DB human TR gene sequences. A later analysis assigned CDR3 sequences and most-parsimonious VDJ recombination scenarios with the TCRdist pipeline. A later analysis defined each TCR beta chain by its CDR3 amino acid sequence plus V-gene family, and excluded reads lacking a unique V-gene family. To address suspected cross-contamination and a sequencing artifact, a later analysis removed under 600 highly shared, low-generation-probability nucleotide sequences. In a later analysis, a clonal expansion index was calculated for each public chain from normalized within-repertoire ranks of inferred template counts. In a later analysis, generation probabilities were computed using a VDJ recombination model fitted to out-of-frame rearrangements, and the results were checked against IGoR. In a later analysis, hypergeometric tests were used to score TCR-TCR, TCR-HLA and TCR-CMV co-occurrence, with a repertoire-size bias correction applied to TCR pairs. False discovery rates were estimated in a later analysis by permuting HLA or CMV assignments 20 times. A later analysis grouped co-occurring TCRs with DBSCAN, adding TCRdist sequence similarity when clustering within HLA-allele-positive subsets. Repertoires with fewer than 30,000 or more than 120,000 public chains, plus five repertoires with anomalous nucleotide sharing, were excluded from co-occurrence clustering. Entries here come from immuneACCESS through TCRdb and include only in-frame sequences with V and J called. Some clones fail to appear in such tables; in the studies checked, an unresolved V gene covers under half of the shortfall, and the cause of the remainder is unknown. V and J calls plus clone size are reproduced from that table; the DNA served to infer D and trimming. In this sample the table shows under 200,000 clones, about three quarters of which occur a single time. The top ten constitute approximately 2.9% of the sample.

With regard to this clone: There is no known antigen for this receptor. One base away there is no much larger clone; base qualities are not given.

The source of this sequence is a woman aged 40 to 50 in good health and CMV-seropositive. The sample was PBMCs. Here the chain combines TRBV4-2 and TRBJ2-1, and 11 junctional nucleotides match TRBD2. CDR3 reads: CASSPRGTSGTNEQFF. The DNA sequence follows: TGTGCCAGCAGCCCTAGGGGGACTAGCGGCACCAATGAGCAGTTCTTC.